Following are 18 T cell receptor beta chains from one sample sequenced in a study of blood T cell repertoires in COVID-19. TCRdb keeps only in-frame clones here, not all; method: immunoSEQ multiplex PCR. The table records around 98,000 clones, roughly 84% of them present only once. The sample was peripheral blood. The receptors shown here come from an older woman with acute or convalescent COVID-19.

The chain has TRBV30 and TRBJ1-2; a possible D gene is TRBD1 (6 bases). This CDR3 spans 13 amino acids. V dropped 0 bases and J dropped 3 bases, with 8 bases sitting between them. Germline V lookup: CDR1 GTSNPN, CDR2 SVGIG (reference sequence). The DNA for the CDR3 is TGTGCCTGGAGTGTACGACAGGACTATGGCTACACCTTC. Translated, it gives CAWSVRQDYGYTF.

The chain employs TRBV3-1 (or the pseudogene TRBV3-2) and TRBJ1-2; no reliable D call. The CDR3 sequence is 15 residues long. V shed 0 bases and J shed 0 bases, with 8 bases lying between them. Germline V gives CDR1 LGHDT, CDR2 YNNKEL (reference sequence). The DNA for the CDR3 is TGTGCCAGCAGCCAAGATTACAGAGCTAACTATGGCTACACCTTC. It translates to CASSQDYRANYGYTF.

V and J are TRBV6-6 and TRBJ1-2; D unresolved. This CDR3 has 10 amino acids. Trimming left V 2 bases short and J 8 bases short, with 3 bases between. Germline V gene sequence: CDR1 MNHNY, CDR2 SVGAGI (reference sequence). The CDR3 DNA sequence: TGTGCCAGCAGTTACCAGGGCTACACCTTC. Protein: CASSYQGYTF.

The V gene is TRBV7-9, the J gene TRBJ1-2; 8 bases fit TRBD1. This CDR3 is 15 amino acids long. Germline lookup yields CDR1 SEHNR and CDR2 FQNEAQ (reference sequence). Trimming at V came to 5 bases and at J to 0 bases, leaving 5 bases not matched to a gene. In DNA form, the CDR3 reads TGTGCCAGCAGCCCAGGGACAGGATCTAACTATGGCTACACCTTC. It translates to CASSPGTGSNYGYTF.

The chain links TRBV29-1 to TRBJ1-1; D remains unclear. Germline lookup yields CDR1 SQVTM and CDR2 ANQGSEA. The CDR3 loop spans 10 amino acids. V gave up 6 bases and J gave up 3 bases, with 5 bases separating them. CDR3 nucleotides: TGCAGCGTCGTCGACACTGAAGCTTTCTTT. It is translated as CSVVDTEAFF.

The J gene is TRBJ1-6, the V gene TRBV11-2; D remains unclear. With 1 base removed from V and 10 bases from J, the gap between germline ends came to 8 bases. Germline V CDR1 and CDR2: SGHAT, FQNNGV. The CDR3 covers 13 residues. The CDR3 region has the DNA TGTGCCAGCAGCTTAGGGTCCGAGTCACCCCTCCACTTT. Protein sequence: CASSLGSESPLHF.

This clone was recorded at least ten times. The chain recombines TRBV9 with TRBJ2-1, with 13 bases matching TRBD2. J gave up 5 bases and V 2 bases, and 1 base lay outside the gene matches. CDR1 is SGDLS, CDR2 YYNGEE, per germline. The CDR3 is made up of 15 amino acids. CDR3 protein: CASSVGLAGNNEQFF. The CDR3 bases are TGTGCCAGCAGCGTGGGACTAGCGGGGAACAATGAGCAGTTCTTC.

J is TRBJ2-2 and V is TRBV11-3; weak D call: TRBD2 (6 bases). Germline CDR1 is SGHNT and CDR2 is YENEEA. This CDR3 is built from 14 residues. Trimming left V 3 bases short and J 4 bases short, with 9 bases between. CDR3 nucleotides: TGTGCCAGCAGCTTCGGTAGCGGCACCGGGGAGCTGTTTTTT. This sequence encodes CASSFGSGTGELFF.

Judged by abundance, this clone is medium-sized (0.01 to 0.1%). This rearrangement joins TRBV2 to TRBJ1-5, with a possible D match to TRBD1 (5 bases). Germline loops: CDR1 SNHLY, CDR2 FYNNEI. V was clipped by 4 bases and J by 2 bases, with 12 bases between them. The CDR3 has 15 residues. CDR3 residues: CASSVVGVGNQPQHF. For the CDR3, the DNA is TGTGCCAGCAGTGTGGTAGGGGTTGGCAATCAGCCCCAGCATTTT.

This chain connects TRBV10-3 to TRBJ1-1; TRBD1 aligns across 8 bases. From germline, CDR1 is ENHRY and CDR2 SYGVKD. The CDR3 runs 11 residues. V lost 2 bases and J lost 10; bases outside the gene matches: 0. CDR3 in amino acids: CAISEGQGAFF. CDR3 nucleotide sequence: TGTGCCATCAGTGAGGGACAGGGAGCTTTCTTT.

The rearrangement joins TRBV29-1 to TRBJ1-1; 8 positions agree with TRBD1. V shed 6 bases, J shed 5 bases, and the junction held 11 bases outside the gene matches. The CDR3 contains 14 residues. The germline gives CDR1 SQVTM, CDR2 ANQGSEA. The CDR3 region is CSVLETGVGTEAFF. As DNA, the CDR3 is TGCAGCGTGCTAGAGACAGGGGTTGGAACTGAAGCTTTCTTT.

This clone showed up many times. The rearrangement links TRBV7-2 to TRBJ1-5; no definite D call. CDR1 is SGHTA, CDR2 FQGNSA, per germline. V lost 1 base to trimming and J lost 1 base, with 8 bases between them. This CDR3 spans 15 amino acids. DNA of the CDR3: TGTGCCAGCAGCTTAGGCCCCGGGAGCAATCAGCCCCAGCATTTT. Amino acid sequence: CASSLGPGSNQPQHF.

V usage is TRBV11-2 and J usage is TRBJ1-1; D remains unclear. Germline CDR1 and CDR2: SGHAT and FQNNGV. The CDR3 covers 14 residues. The V end lost 3 bases, the J end lost 1 base, and 9 bases lay between the germline ends. The CDR3 sequence: CASSFASSNTEAFF. The CDR3 DNA follows: TGTGCCAGCAGCTTTGCCAGTTCGAACACTGAAGCTTTCTTT.

This sequence joins TRBV7-3 and TRBJ2-3; 7 bases are shared with TRBD1. The CDR3 has 16 amino acids. The V and J ends lost 4 bases and 0 bases, in that order; junction bases with no gene match: 7. CDR1 and CDR2 (germline): SGHTA, FQGTGA. The CDR3 sequence: CASSYWTGLSTDTQYF. The CDR3 DNA is TGTGCCAGCAGCTATTGGACAGGTCTTAGCACAGATACGCAGTATTTT. The entire variable domain, with the rest obtained from reference TRBV7-3 and TRBJ2-3, is as follows: GAGVSQTPSNKVTEKGKYVELRCDPISGHTALYWYRQSLGQGPEFLIYFQGTGAADDSGLPNDRFFAVRPEGSVSTLKIQRTERGDSAVYLCASSYWTGLSTDTQYFGPGTRLTVL.

This rearrangement joins TRBV2 to TRBJ2-3; D gene ambiguous. The germline gives CDR1 SNHLY, CDR2 FYNNEI. V gave up 9 bases and J gave up 6 bases, with 13 bases separating them. The CDR3 loop spans 12 amino acids. CDR3: CASGWLKDTQYF. The CDR3 DNA reads TGTGCCAGTGGTTGGCTTAAGGATACGCAGTATTTT.

The V gene is TRBV27, the J gene TRBJ1-6; TRBD1 might be the D (6 bases). The CDR3 has 15 amino acids. CDR1 and CDR2 (germline): MNHEY, SMNVEV (reference sequence). V dropped 6 bases and J dropped 4 bases, with 13 bases sitting between them. The CDR3 sequence is CASREEGGYNSPLHF. The CDR3 nucleotides are TGTGCCAGCAGGGAGGAAGGGGGTTATAATTCACCCCTCCACTTT.

The chain carries TRBV18 and TRBJ2-7; 7 nucleotides line up with TRBD1. J gave up 2 bases and V 0 bases, and 10 bases lay outside the gene matches. The CDR3 covers 17 residues. The germline CDR1 and CDR2 sequences are KGHSH and LQKENI. The CDR3: CASSPPYRGQPTYEQYF. Here the CDR3 DNA reads TGTGCCAGCTCACCACCCTACCGGGGACAGCCTACCTACGAGCAGTACTTC. Full variable domain (outside the CDR3, taken from reference TRBV18 and TRBJ2-7): NAGVMQNPRHLVRRRGQEARLRCSPMKGHSHVYWYRQLPEEGLKFMVYLQKENIIDESGMPKERFSAEFPKEGPSILRIQQVVRGDSAAYFCASSPPYRGQPTYEQYFGPGTRLTVT.

The CDR3 DNA reads as TGTGCCAGCAGCCAAGAAAGGACAGGAGTTGGCTACACCTTC. It encodes CASSQERTGVGYTF. The rearrangement links TRBV14 to TRBJ1-2, with 7 nucleotides matching TRBD1. The trim removed 0 bases at V and 7 bases at J, leaving 5 bases unmatched. Germline V gene sequence: CDR1 SGHDN, CDR2 FVKESK. CDR3 length: 14 amino acids.